The source of this T cell receptor (beta chain) is a study of Ad26.COV2.S vaccination and SARS-CoV-2 variants. Study-wide context: Recipients of Ad26.COV2.S got it intramuscularly, once or twice 56 days apart. Regarding the study as a whole: Total T cell responses were possibly underestimated by TCR breadth and depth analyses. Spike-specific responses of CD8+ and CD4+ T cells were reported to display substantial breadth after vaccination.

About this clone: Its antigen is currently unknown.

V was shortened by 1 base and J by 4 bases, with 13 bases between the two germline ends. CDR1 is GTSNPN and CDR2 is SVGIG in the germline V gene (reference sequence). CDR3 length equals 14 residues. Clones were sequenced by immunoSEQ multiplex PCR, and TCRdb holds only the in-frame ones, with some missing. The table lists about half a million clones, nearly 90% of them singletons. Treatment indicated: 15 to 20 received Ad26.COV2.S at low or high dose, single or two shots; roughly five received placebo; per-sample allocation not given. On day 63 after the first injection, vaccine and placebo recipients gave samples.

This receptor was obtained from a person between 18 and 65 years old who received the Ad26.COV2.S COVID-19 vaccine or a placebo. This sequence joins TRBV30 and TRBJ1-2; unclear D gene. This sample comprised peripheral blood, obtained in a trial of Ad26.COV2.S vaccine versus placebo. The CDR3 nucleotides read TGTGCCTGGAGTGGGCCGGGCAGATTCTATGGCTACACCTTC. This encodes CAWSGPGRFYGYTF.